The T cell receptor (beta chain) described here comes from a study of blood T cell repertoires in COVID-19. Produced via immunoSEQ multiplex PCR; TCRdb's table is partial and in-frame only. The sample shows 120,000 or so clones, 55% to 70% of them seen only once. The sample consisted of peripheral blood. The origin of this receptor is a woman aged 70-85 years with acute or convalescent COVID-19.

The CDR3 loop is CASSPGSGRSYNEQFF. CDR3 nucleotides: TGCGCCAGCAGCCCCGGGAGTGGGAGGAGTTACAATGAGCAGTTCTTC. The rearrangement links TRBV5-1 to TRBJ2-1; perhaps TRBD2 as D (6 bases). V dropped 4 bases and J dropped 4 bases, with 18 bases sitting between them. CDR3 length: 16 amino acids. CDR1 is SGHRS and CDR2 is YFSETQ in the germline V gene.